The 17 T cell receptor beta chains reported below all come from one sample, sequenced in a study of CD8 T cells in Susac syndrome. A quantity of roughly 0.5 to 1 ug RNA underwent reverse transcription using random hexamers. Using its own MiXCR run on the immunoSEQ multiplex PCR reads, TCRdb lists one record per CDR3 protein. The data show roughly 70,000 distinct CDR3 sequences, with over 90% seen just once and roughly 0.11% held by the top ten. Specimen: CD4+ T cells from PBMCs. These receptors originate from a human donor with multiple sclerosis.

This sequence joins TRBV7-9 and TRBJ1-1; no firm D call. CDR1 and CDR2 from the germline V gene are SEHNR and FQNEAQ (reference sequence). Trimming cost V 3 bases and J 5 bases, with 13 bases left between them. The CDR3 totals 14 residues. The CDR3 nucleotides are TGTGCCAGCAGCTTGACCGGACTTGGGACTGAAGCTTTCTTT. As protein: CASSLTGLGTEAFF.

J is TRBJ1-2 and V is TRBV30, with a tentative D call TRBD1 (5 bases). This CDR3 is built from 15 residues. CDR1 and CDR2 from the germline V gene are GTSNPN and SVGIG (reference sequence). The germline V and J ends were trimmed by 1 base and 4 bases, with 16 bases remaining between them. The CDR3 DNA reads TGTGCCTGGAGTGGGCAGCCACGGGGCTCCTATGGCTACACCTTC. Translated, it gives CAWSGQPRGSYGYTF.

The J gene is TRBJ2-5, the V gene TRBV30, with TRBD2 identical over 10 bases. J gave up 7 bases and V 3 bases, and 11 bases lay outside the gene matches. The CDR3 length is 15 residues. Germline V gene lookup returns CDR1 GTSNPN and CDR2 SVGIG (reference sequence). The CDR3 is CAWRALTSGIGTQYF. For the CDR3, the DNA is TGTGCCTGGAGGGCTCTTACTAGCGGGATAGGGACCCAGTACTTC. Full variable domain (remainder filled in from reference TRBV30 and TRBJ2-5): SQTIHQWPATLVQPVGSPLSLECTVEGTSNPNLYWYRQAAGRGLQLLFYSVGIGQISSEVPQNLSASRPQDRQFILSSKKLLLSDSGFYLCAWRALTSGIGTQYFGPGTRLLVL.

The J gene is TRBJ1-2, the V gene TRBV6-6; unclear D gene. In germline, CDR1 is MNHNY, CDR2 SVGAGI (reference sequence). V lost 6 bases, J lost 5 bases, and 13 bases lay in between. The CDR3 extends over 13 amino acids. The CDR3 region is CASSYGQRYGYTF. CDR3 sequence (DNA): TGTGCCAGCAGCTATGGCCAGCGGTATGGCTACACCTTC.

The CDR3 region has the DNA TGCAGCGTTGTGACTAGCAAACAGACCCAGTACTTC. It encodes CSVVTSKQTQYF. This chain joins TRBV29-1 and TRBJ2-5, with TRBD2 matching 7 bases. The length of the CDR3 is 12 residues. Germline loops: CDR1 SQVTM, CDR2 ANQGSEA. V was pared by 4 bases and J by 6 bases, with 5 bases of the junction left unmatched.

The chain recombines TRBV2 with TRBJ2-5; D call uncertain. CDR3 size: 15 residues. Germline V gives CDR1 SNHLY, CDR2 FYNNEI. Trimming shortened V by 2 bases and J by 2 bases, and 12 bases separated the two germline ends. CDR3 sequence: CASSELQHLQETQYF. DNA for the CDR3: TGTGCCAGCAGTGAACTACAACACCTACAAGAGACCCAGTACTTC.

The rearrangement uses TRBV5-6 and TRBJ2-3, with D perhaps being TRBD1 or TRBD2 (5 bases each). Germline CDR1 is SGHDT and CDR2 is YYEEEE. The CDR3 is made up of 15 amino acids. V lost 4 bases, J lost 6 bases, and 18 bases lay in between. For the CDR3, the DNA is TGTGCCAGCAGCCACCCGGGACGGCGACGGGATACGCAGTATTTT. This encodes CASSHPGRRRDTQYF.

This chain connects TRBV3-1 to TRBJ1-6; no firm D call. Per germline, CDR1 LGHDT and CDR2 YNNKEL (reference sequence). Trimming pared 4 bases from V and 10 bases from J, leaving 17 bases between. The CDR3 contains 15 residues. DNA of the CDR3: TGTGCCAGCAGCCTCACCGCGGCAGACTACTCACCCCTCCACTTT. As protein: CASSLTAADYSPLHF.

This rearrangement joins TRBV24-1 to TRBJ1-6, with D uncertain. Deletions cut 4 bases from V and 7 bases from J, with 10 bases between. This CDR3 is built from 14 residues. Germline V lookup: CDR1 KGHDR, CDR2 SFDVKD. The DNA for the CDR3 is TGTGCCACCAGTGAGAGTCGCCTCAATTCACCCCTCCACTTT. It translates to CATSESRLNSPLHF.

The chain uses TRBV2 and TRBJ1-5; D is perhaps TRBD1 (5 bases). V shed 7 bases and J shed 6 bases, with 10 bases lying between them. Germline CDR1 is SNHLY and CDR2 is FYNNEI. This CDR3 region has 12 residues. The CDR3 DNA follows: TGTGCCAGCATGGGGGACTCTCAGCCCCAGCATTTT. The encoded protein is CASMGDSQPQHF.

The CDR3 DNA reads as TGTGCCAGCGGCACGGGGATGGTGCAAGAGACCCAGTACTTC. It specifies CASGTGMVQETQYF. This chain connects TRBV6-5 to TRBJ2-5; D is perhaps TRBD2 (5 bases). V was pared by 8 bases and J by 2 bases, with 15 bases between. CDR1 is MNHEY, CDR2 SVGAGI, per germline. The CDR3 has 14 residues.

This chain links TRBV5-1 with TRBJ1-2, with 9 bases identical to TRBD1. The CDR3 is made up of 16 amino acids. Trimming took 0 bases from V and 2 from J; bases not matched to a gene: 5. Germline assignment: CDR1 SGHRS and CDR2 YFSETQ. The CDR3 region is CASSLEGGTGNYGYTF. CDR3 nucleotide sequence: TGCGCCAGCAGCTTGGAAGGAGGGACAGGGAACTATGGCTACACCTTC.

The V gene is TRBV3-1, the J gene TRBJ2-5; 9 bases map to TRBD2. V shed 4 bases and J 5 bases; nucleotides not matched to a gene: 14. This CDR3 region has 17 residues. Per germline, CDR1 LGHDT and CDR2 YNNKEL (reference sequence). For the CDR3, the DNA is TGTGCCAGCAGCCGCCCCTCGGGACTAGCTGGCGAGGAGACCCAGTACTTC. It codes for CASSRPSGLAGEETQYF.

The chain links TRBV12-3 or TRBV12-4 to TRBJ2-7; 11 bases align to TRBD1. The J segment lost 6 bases and the V segment lost 6 bases, leaving 7 bases of the junction unmatched. The CDR3 contains 14 residues. The CDR3 is CASRPPGQGGEQYF. DNA for the CDR3: TGTGCCAGCAGGCCCCCGGGACAGGGGGGCGAGCAGTACTTC.

The chain links TRBV7-2 to TRBJ1-2; 7 positions agree with TRBD1. Trimming took 4 bases from V and 2 from J; bases not matched to a gene: 1. CDR1 is SGHTA and CDR2 is FQGNSA in the germline V gene. The CDR3 is made up of 13 amino acids. The CDR3 reads CASSWDSNYGYTF. In nucleotides, the CDR3 is TGTGCCAGCAGCTGGGACAGCAACTATGGCTACACCTTC.

The chain uses TRBV12-3 or TRBV12-4 and TRBJ2-1, with D perhaps given as TRBD1 or TRBD2 (6 bases each). V shed 7 bases and J shed 0 bases, with 7 bases lying between them. The CDR3 spans 13 residues. For the CDR3, the DNA is TGTGCCAGCACGGGGGCCTCCTACAATGAGCAGTTCTTC. This codes for CASTGASYNEQFF.

The V call is TRBV24-1, the J call TRBJ2-2; D could derive from TRBD1 or TRBD2 (5 bases each). The CDR3 is made up of 16 amino acids. The V and J ends lost 4 bases and 1 base respectively, with 12 bases between them. Germline-derived CDR1 and CDR2 are KGHDR and SFDVKD. CDR3 DNA sequence: TGTGCCACCAGTGACTCGGGGCATAAGAACACCGGGGAGCTGTTTTTT. Translated, it gives CATSDSGHKNTGELFF.